This T cell receptor (beta chain) was observed in a study of T cell responses to AZD1222 COVID-19 vaccine. V was pared by 2 bases and J by 2 bases, with 4 bases between. CDR1 and CDR2 (germline): SGHTA, FQGNSA. The CDR3 runs to 13 residues. Some clones are missing from TCRdb's copy, which holds only in-frame ones; the method was immunoSEQ multiplex PCR. Here the sample spans fewer than 200,000 clones, about 90% being singletons. The V call is TRBV7-2, the J call TRBJ2-1, with unresolved D. The sample consisted of peripheral blood, taken on day 0 of MenACWY control vaccination. The receptor comes from an adult in good health. The CDR3 nucleotides are TGTGCCAGCAGCTTACGTGCCTACAATGAGCAGTTCTTC. Protein: CASSLRAYNEQFF.